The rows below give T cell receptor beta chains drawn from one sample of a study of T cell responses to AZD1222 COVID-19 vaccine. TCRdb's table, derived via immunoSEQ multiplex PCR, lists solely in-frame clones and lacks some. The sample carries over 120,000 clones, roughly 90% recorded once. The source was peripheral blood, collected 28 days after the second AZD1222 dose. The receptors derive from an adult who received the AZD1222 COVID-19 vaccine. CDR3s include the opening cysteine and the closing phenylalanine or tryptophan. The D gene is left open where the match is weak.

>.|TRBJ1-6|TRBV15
CATASGAGNSPLHF
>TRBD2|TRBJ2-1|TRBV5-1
CASAETSGPYNEQFF
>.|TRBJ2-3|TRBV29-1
CSAKSTDTQYF
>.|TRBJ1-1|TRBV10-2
CASSDRGGSFAEAFF
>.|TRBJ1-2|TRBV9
CASSGNYGYTF
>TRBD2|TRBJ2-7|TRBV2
CASSEGPAGEFF
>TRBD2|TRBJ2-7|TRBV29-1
CSVAGGLAGAYEQYF
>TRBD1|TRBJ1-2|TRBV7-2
CASSSQGAGYGYTF
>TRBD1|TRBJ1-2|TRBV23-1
CASSHDRESYGYTF
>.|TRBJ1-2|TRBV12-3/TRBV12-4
CASSRDTSLGYTF
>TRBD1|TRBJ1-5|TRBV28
CASTSGQGNNQPQHF
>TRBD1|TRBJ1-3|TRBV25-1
CASQQGVYSGNTIYF
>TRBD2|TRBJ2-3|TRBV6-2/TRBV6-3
CASSYRRGAGGTDTQYF
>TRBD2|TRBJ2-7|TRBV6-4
CASSPETSGPYEQYF
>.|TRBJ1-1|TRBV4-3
CASSQDWDPPAFF
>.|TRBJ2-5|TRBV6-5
CASSYSTAQETQYF
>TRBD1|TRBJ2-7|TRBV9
CASSGQGTEQYF
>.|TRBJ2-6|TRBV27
CASSFGGTGANVLTF
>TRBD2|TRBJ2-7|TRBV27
CASSLSTSGAYEQYF
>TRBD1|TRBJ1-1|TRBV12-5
CASALGTASNTEAFF
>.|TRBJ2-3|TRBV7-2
CASSLDGYGRTDTQYF
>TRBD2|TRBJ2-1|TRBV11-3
CASSSRVASGHNEQFF
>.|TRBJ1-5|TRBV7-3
CASSLTNGTNSNQPQHF
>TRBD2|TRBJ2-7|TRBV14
CASSQNALAGGGEQYF
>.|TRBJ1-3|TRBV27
CASRGPSGNTIYF
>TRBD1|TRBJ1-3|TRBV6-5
CASRQGAPGNTIYF
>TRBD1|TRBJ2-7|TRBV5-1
CASSLGGQGYEQYF
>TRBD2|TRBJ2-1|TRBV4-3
CASSPRTSGGYNEQFF
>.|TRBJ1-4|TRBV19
CASSSGRLIDEKLFF
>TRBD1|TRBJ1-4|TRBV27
CASRGTGREKLFF
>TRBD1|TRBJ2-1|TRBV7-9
CASSFGQGGYNEQFF
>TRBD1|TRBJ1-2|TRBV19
CASSIRTGSSGYTF
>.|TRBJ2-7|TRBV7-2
CASSLPINEQYF
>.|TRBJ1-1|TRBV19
CASSNQRGTGPNTEAFF
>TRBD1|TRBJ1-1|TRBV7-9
CASSSGGTANTEAFF
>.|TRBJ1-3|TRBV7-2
CASRGSGNTIYF
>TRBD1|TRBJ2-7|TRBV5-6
CASRSGTGLHEQYF
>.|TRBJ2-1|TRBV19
CASSRNRGYEQFF
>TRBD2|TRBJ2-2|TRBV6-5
CASSSLAGGTGELFF
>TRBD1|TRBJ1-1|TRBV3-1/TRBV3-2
CASSQSGQGNTEAFF
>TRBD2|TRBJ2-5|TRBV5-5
CASSSAGLFGETQYF
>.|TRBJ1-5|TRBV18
CASSPQPTGANQPQHF
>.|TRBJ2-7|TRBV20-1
CSAILAYEQYF